This TCR beta chain was observed in a study of shared clonotypes between healthy human individuals. Notes on the study in general: Having only a few donors restricted how much genetic and exposure-history diversity was captured. Clonotypes shared by all four sorted-subset donors had higher generation probabilities than non-shared clonotypes.

Cells designated naive CD8 were CD45RO-negative and were positively selected for CCR7, with terminally differentiated effector memory CD45RA+ cells excluded. Assay used: immunoSEQ multiplex PCR; TCRdb lists only in-frame clones, some missing. The table records hundreds of thousands of clones, around 96% of them present only once. With respect to this clone: What it binds is unknown.

The CDR3 is 17 residues long. The germline gives CDR1 SNHLY, CDR2 FYNNEI. Trimming took off 3 bases at V and 8 bases at J, with 23 bases between the two ends. The chain links TRBV2 to TRBJ2-1, with a weak D call TRBD2 (6 bases). Sample: naive CD8+ T cells sorted from blood. This receptor was taken from a woman in her thirties in good health. The CDR3 nucleotides read TGTGCCAGCAGTGAGGATGGTTCGTGGGAGGAAGATTATGAGCAGTTCTTC. This encodes CASSEDGSWEEDYEQFF.